A single sample is the source of the 4 T cell receptor beta chains below, sequenced in a study of blood T cells in healthy people across ages. PCR was performed a second time for roughly 6 to 12 cycles using a sample-barcoded 5' primer and a J-beta primer mix. TCRdb re-analysed the 5' RACE reads in MiXCR, keeping a single row per CDR3 protein. Here the sample spans about 1.6 million distinct CDR3 sequences, 30% to 40% being singletons. Sequencing used blood. The receptors were sampled from a woman in her twenties or thirties in good health.

About this clonotype: Since no conserved phenylalanine or tryptophan closes the CDR3, a read error is the likely cause. The chain links TRBV15 to TRBJ2-5; 9 nucleotides align to TRBD1. There are 16 residues in the CDR3. V gave up 3 bases and J gave up 3 bases; unmatched junction bases: 8. Germline assignment: CDR1 LNHNV and CDR2 YYDKDF (reference sequence). CDR3 protein: CATSRGPTGGEETQYV. The CDR3 nucleotides are TGTGCCACCAGCAGGGGGCCTACAGGGGGCGAAGAGACCCAGTACGTC.

This clonotype was seen once. The chain employs TRBV15 and TRBJ2-5; D possibly corresponds to TRBD2 (5 bases). TRBJ2-7 matches the DNA end more closely, so the J call is doubtful. Germline V gene lookup returns CDR1 LNHNV and CDR2 YYDKDF (reference sequence). The CDR3 covers 15 residues. Here the CDR3 reads CATSRERATNYEQYF. The CDR3 DNA follows: TGTGCCACCAGCAGAGAGAGGGCTACTAACTACGAGCAGTACTTC.

This clonotype was counted between two and nine times. The genes are TRBV10-1 and TRBJ2-1; the match to TRBD1 covers 7 bases. Germline V gene data show CDR1 as WNHNN and CDR2 as SYGVQD (reference sequence). The CDR3 loop spans 15 amino acids. The junction had 8 bases not matched to a gene; V was cut back by 8 bases and J by 1 base. CDR3 protein: CASSRDRDSYNEQFF. Written as DNA, the CDR3 is TGCGCCAGCTCCCGAGACAGGGATTCCTACAATGAGCAGTTCTTC.

This chain joins TRBV6-1 and TRBJ1-1, with a tentative D call TRBD1 (5 bases). The CDR3 sequence is 13 residues long. Trimming took 10 bases from V and 6 from J, leaving 18 bases between them. The germline gives CDR1 MNHNS, CDR2 SASEGT. The CDR3 nucleotides read TGTGCCAATACGACCCCACCGGGGGCTGAAGCTTTCTTT. Encoded protein: CANTTPPGAEAFF.